This T cell receptor beta chain is drawn from a study of OX40 agonist ivuxolimab in advanced cancers. The study, taken as a whole, reports: Clones of CD4+ and CD8+ blood T cells grew by week 6 at doses of 0.1 to 3.0 mg/kg. Near-lowest levels of clonal expansion characterized partial responders at 0.1-3.0 mg/kg. Compared with CD4+, CD8+ T cells on average had more expanded clones.

The protocol was immunoSEQ multiplex PCR, while the TCRdb copy is restricted to in-frame clones and leaves out a portion. The repertoire consists of 35,000 to 40,000 clones, with roughly 80% occurring once and the leading ten covering 12%. Details on this clone: Its specificity is unknown.

Germline V gene data show CDR1 as SNHLY and CDR2 as FYNNEI. V lost 5 bases and J 7 bases, leaving 17 bases between the germline ends. The CDR3 contains 15 residues. The sample was CD4+ or CD8+ T cells sorted from blood, taken in a trial of the OX40 agonist ivuxolimab. The TCR sequence derives from an adult with an advanced solid tumor such as melanoma, head and neck, liver or kidney cancer. V gene TRBV2 combines with J gene TRBJ2-2, with D perhaps given as TRBD1 or TRBD2 (6 bases each). The CDR3 bases are TGTGCCAGCAGTTCTACGGGGGCGTCGATCGGGGAGCTGTTTTTT. Translating gives CASSSTGASIGELFF.